Listed here is a single T cell receptor beta chain. This specimen comes from a study of blood T cell repertoires in COVID-19. V lost 9 bases to trimming and J lost 6 bases, with 18 bases between them. CDR3 length equals 14 residues. Germline V gives CDR1 LNHDA, CDR2 SQIVND (reference sequence). Measured with immunoSEQ multiplex PCR; TCRdb has only the in-frame clones, and not every one. The repertoire has 200,000 to 250,000 clones, around 81% of them found once; the top ten carry 5.5%. This chain joins TRBV19 and TRBJ2-1, with D possibly TRBD2 on 5 matching bases. The sequenced material came from peripheral blood. The sequence was collected from an older woman with acute or convalescent COVID-19. Written as DNA, the CDR3 is TGTGCCAGCCAGGCGGTGGCGGGTCTCAATGAGCAGTTCTTC. It yields the protein CASQAVAGLNEQFF.